Shown below are 10 T cell receptor beta chains from a single sample sequenced in a study of spatial heterogeneity in lung cancer (dated by TCRdb to between 2018 and 2020). The investigation overall reported the following: A correlation was observed between the number of expanded intratumoral alpha and beta TCRs and the tumor nonsynonymous mutation count.

Antigens of these TCRs are unknown. Reading the label with the study, this specimen's time point is: sample taken at primary tumor resection. The library was made by 5' RACE. Instrument on record: NextSeq 500. TCRdb ran its own pipeline on the public reads, namely fastp trimming at Q25 and MiXCR clone calling, and kept in-frame beta chains. Duplicate CDR3 protein sequences are folded into a single record with the most common DNA and genes. Counted in this sample were approximately 26,000 distinct CDR3 sequences; approximately 10% of them appeared once. Around 7.7% of the sample is taken by the ten largest. Sequenced here: lung tumor tissue, sampled at surgery. These receptors came from a male donor with early-stage non-small cell lung cancer.

About this clonotype itself: This may be a read error: a much more frequent sequence differs by one nucleotide. This CDR3 reads CRAPRLLGNVLTF. Here the CDR3 DNA reads TGCAGAGCTCCCCGCCTCCTCGGCAACGTCCTGACTTTC. The chain employs TRBV20-1 and TRBJ2-6; D gene ambiguous. Germline CDR1 is DFQATT and CDR2 is SNEGSKA (reference sequence). The CDR3 loop spans 13 amino acids.

The sample holds a few counts of this clonotype. The V call is TRBV7-3, the J call TRBJ1-6; 8 nucleotides match TRBD1. Unmatched junction bases numbered 5, after V lost 5 bases and J lost 14 bases. The germline V gene encodes CDR1 SGHTA and CDR2 FQGTGA. The CDR3 has 12 residues. CDR3 residues: CASSVQGGTLHF. Here the CDR3 DNA reads TGTGCCAGCAGCGTACAGGGGGGCACCCTCCACTTT.

The chain employs TRBV5-1 and TRBJ2-2; D may be TRBD1 (5 bases). V dropped 2 bases and J dropped 6 bases, with 17 bases sitting between them. CDR3 size: 16 residues. Germline values: CDR1 SGHRS, CDR2 YFSETQ. Here the CDR3 reads CASSLTGQGLSGELFF. In nucleotides, the CDR3 is TGCGCCAGCAGCTTAACCGGGCAGGGTCTGTCCGGGGAGCTGTTTTTT.

The sample holds a few counts of this clonotype. This chain joins TRBV5-6 and TRBJ2-3; either TRBD1 or TRBD2 may fit D (5 bases each). V was shortened by 3 bases and J by 4 bases, with 12 bases between the two germline ends. CDR1 is SGHDT and CDR2 is YYEEEE in the germline V gene. The CDR3 has 14 residues. As DNA, the CDR3 is TGTGCCAGCAGCTCGGGGCTGTGGGCAGATACGCAGTATTTT. Translated: CASSSGLWADTQYF. Together with reference TRBV5-6 and TRBJ2-3, the CDR3 gives the full variable domain: DAGVTQSPTHLIKTRGQQVTLRCSPKSGHDTVSWYQQALGQGPQFIFQYYEEEERQRGNFPDRFSGHQFPNYSSELNVNALLLGDSALYLCASSSGLWADTQYFGPGTRLTVL.

The chain couples TRBV1 to TRBJ2-1; TRBD2, the D gene given by the table, was not confirmed from the DNA. TRBV1 is a pseudogene segment. There are 18 residues in the CDR3. The CDR3 DNA follows: TGCACCAGCAGCCGACTAGCGGGAGCCCAGAGCTCCTACAATGAGCAGTTCTTC. Residues: CTSSRLAGAQSSYNEQFF.

This clonotype was seen at least ten times. One end of the junction fails to match germline, which may point to a read error. The chain recombines TRBV7-9 with TRBJ1-2; weak D call: TRBD1 (5 bases). CDR1 and CDR2 (germline): SEHNR, FQNEAQ (reference sequence). The CDR3 has 13 residues. The CDR3 reads CASRLEGFYGYTF. The CDR3 DNA reads as TGTGCCAGCAGATTAGAGGGGTTCTATGGCTACACCTTC.

This clonotype was counted many times. CDR3 bases: TGTGCCTCTCGGCCTATGGGCACCGGGGAGCTGTTTTTT. As protein: CASRPMGTGELFF. The genes are TRBV6-5 and TRBJ2-2; D ambiguous. Germline CDR1 MNHEY, CDR2 SVGAGI. Trimming cost V 11 bases and J 4 bases, with 14 bases left between them. The CDR3 contains 13 residues.

This clonotype has at least ten counts. This rearrangement joins TRBV25-1 to TRBJ2-7; D is possibly TRBD2 (6 bases). Germline CDR1 and CDR2: MGHDK and SYGVNS. Deletions cut 5 bases from V and 0 bases from J, with 14 bases between. The CDR3 has 15 residues. DNA for the CDR3: TGTGCCAGCAGTCCCTCCGTCGGGAGCTCCTACGAGCAGTACTTC. Translated: CASSPSVGSSYEQYF.

The CDR3 sequence is CSAISLAGGGYNEQFF. The CDR3 DNA reads TGCAGTGCTATAAGTCTAGCGGGAGGAGGTTACAATGAGCAGTTCTTC. The chain recombines TRBV20-1 with TRBJ2-1; 11 nucleotides align to TRBD2. V shed 4 bases and J 4 bases; nucleotides not matched to a gene: 9. From germline, CDR1 is DFQATT and CDR2 SNEGSKA (reference sequence). The CDR3 runs to 16 residues.

At least ten counts were recorded for this clonotype. The rearrangement uses TRBV7-2 and TRBJ1-1; D is perhaps TRBD1 (5 bases). The germline gives CDR1 SGHTA, CDR2 FQGNSA. CDR3 length equals 12 residues. V lost 4 bases and J 11 bases, leaving 14 bases between the germline ends. CDR3 nucleotides: TGTGCCAGCAGCTCCTTAGGGGTTCAGGCTTTCTTT. Residues: CASSSLGVQAFF.